These 29 T cell receptor beta chains were all obtained from the same sample, sequenced in a study of spatial heterogeneity in lung cancer. TCRdb re-analysed the 5' RACE reads in MiXCR, keeping a single row per CDR3 protein. The sample carries around 15,000 distinct CDR3 sequences, approximately 7% recorded once. The time point: sample taken at primary tumor resection. Whole-study results and caveats: Intratumoral expanded alpha and beta TCR counts were found to track tumor mutation counts.

Their cognate antigens are unknown. This specimen consisted of lung tumor tissue, obtained at surgery. Source of these receptors: a female donor with early-stage non-small cell lung cancer.

By share, this clonotype ranks as medium-sized. The library was prepared for alpha chains; this beta chain is a stray read, so its frequency means little. The chain is built from TRBV6-1 and TRBJ1-5, with 9 bases fitting TRBD1. The CDR3 covers 14 residues. Germline V CDR1 and CDR2: MNHNS, SASEGT. The J segment lost 9 bases and the V segment lost 4 bases, leaving 7 bases of the junction unmatched. The CDR3 nucleotides read TGTGCCAGCAGTGTGGGGACAGGGAGGCGGCCCCAGCATTTT. Translating gives CASSVGTGRRPQHF.

This clonotype has only a few counts. Found in a library prepared for alpha chains, this beta chain is an off-target read, and its abundance has little meaning. The chain employs TRBV20-1 and TRBJ1-6; TRBD1 agrees at 10 bases. The germline CDR1 and CDR2 sequences are DFQATT and SNEGSKA (reference sequence). This CDR3 has 14 amino acids. CDR3 residues: CSALGDRGHSPLHF. CDR3 sequence (DNA): TGCAGCGCTCTCGGAGACAGGGGGCATTCACCCCTCCACTTT.

Worth noting for this clonotype: The library was prepared for alpha chains; this beta chain is a stray read, so its frequency means little. V usage is TRBV28 and J usage is TRBJ1-1; D ambiguous. Between the trimmed V and J ends, which lost 5 bases and 1 base, there was a span of 11 bases. From germline, CDR1 is MDHEN and CDR2 SYDVKM. The CDR3 runs 14 residues. CDR3 loop: CASSPLGRNTEAFF. The DNA of the CDR3 is TGTGCCAGCAGTCCCCTCGGGAGGAACACTGAAGCTTTCTTT. The variable domain in full, completed from reference TRBV28 and TRBJ1-1, reads DVKVTQSSRYLVKRTGEKVFLECVQDMDHENMFWYRQDPGLGLRLIYFSYDVKMKEKGDIPEGYSVSREKKERFSLILESASTNQTSMYLCASSPLGRNTEAFFGQGTRLTVV.

This clonotype was picked up many times. The junction departs from germline at one end; a sequencing error may be responsible. This beta chain is an off-target read within a library intended for alpha chains, so its frequency means little. The rearrangement joins TRBV20-1 to TRBJ2-7; D is perhaps TRBD2 (5 bases). Germline CDR1 is DFQATT and CDR2 is SNEGSKA (reference sequence). The CDR3 loop spans 12 amino acids. The DNA of the CDR3 is TGCAGTACTAGTGCTAGTTCCTACGAGCAGTACTTC. This translates into CSTSASSYEQYF.

This clonotype was counted a few times. This beta chain represents an off-target read in a library built for alpha chains; its size is of limited meaning. V gene TRBV10-2 combines with J gene TRBJ2-3; 8 positions match TRBD2. Trimming at V came to 4 bases and at J to 0 bases, leaving 6 bases not matched to a gene. The CDR3 totals 16 residues. The germline CDR1 and CDR2 sequences are WSHSY and SAAADI. The CDR3 loop reads CASSVLRGGSTDTQYF. The CDR3 DNA is TGCGCCAGCAGTGTCTTACGGGGGGGTAGCACAGATACGCAGTATTTT.

This clonotype was seen at least ten times. The library was built for alpha chains, so this beta chain is an off-target read and its size means little. This chain links TRBV27 with TRBJ2-7; 10 bases match TRBD1. V was pared by 8 bases and J by 4 bases, with 2 bases of the junction left unmatched. CDR1 and CDR2 from the germline V gene are MNHEY and SMNVEV (reference sequence). The CDR3 covers 12 residues. The DNA for the CDR3 is TGTGCCAGCGGACAGGGGGAATACGAGCAGTACTTC. Encoded protein: CASGQGEYEQYF.

Notes on this clonotype: A library made for alpha chains picked up this beta chain off target, so its size means little. V usage is TRBV5-1 and J usage is TRBJ1-4; perhaps TRBD1 as D (5 bases). Germline V gene sequence: CDR1 SGHRS, CDR2 YFSETQ. V lost 0 bases, J lost 4 bases, and 10 bases lay in between. The CDR3 runs 15 residues. The CDR3, as DNA: TGCGCCAGCAGCTTGGCTGGGACCGGTAATGAAAAACTGTTTTTT. Its translation: CASSLAGTGNEKLFF.

This clonotype was counted ten times or more. Within a library made for alpha chains, this beta chain is off target, and its count is uninformative. V is TRBV2 and J is TRBJ1-1; TRBD1 matches 8 bases. CDR1 SNHLY and CDR2 FYNNEI come from the germline V gene. The CDR3 is 13 amino acids. Losses at the gene ends were 6 bases for V and 5 bases for J; bases not matched to a gene: 5. The CDR3 bases are TGTGCCAGCAGCTATACAGGGGGTACTGAAGCTTTCTTT. Translating it yields CASSYTGGTEAFF.

Remarks on this clonotype: Because the library targeted alpha chains, this beta chain is an off-target read whose size means little. The CDR3 is CASSLRVNTEAFF. CDR3 nucleotide sequence: TGTGCCAGCAGTTTACGAGTGAACACTGAAGCTTTCTTT. The J gene is TRBJ1-1, the V gene TRBV28; D unresolved. The V gene lost 2 bases and the J gene lost 0 bases, with 4 bases spanning the gap. This CDR3 is built from 13 residues. CDR1 is MDHEN, CDR2 SYDVKM, per germline.

In its sample, this clonotype was seen many times. Within a library made for alpha chains, this beta chain is off target, and its count is uninformative. The chain carries TRBV20-1 and TRBJ1-2, with 9 bases identical to TRBD1. The CDR3 runs 12 residues. Germline CDR1 and CDR2: DFQATT and SNEGSKA (reference sequence). The CDR3 DNA is TGCACCACAGGGGGCGAGAACTATGGCTACACCTTC. Its translation is CTTGGENYGYTF.

In this sample, this clonotype turned up a few times. This beta chain is a stray sequence in a library constructed for alpha chains; its clone size is not meaningful. This chain uses TRBV4-1 with TRBJ2-2, with a weak D call TRBD1 (5 bases). The CDR3 is 19 amino acids. Between the trimmed V and J ends, which lost 1 base and 0 bases, there was a span of 18 bases. Germline V gives CDR1 MGHRA, CDR2 YSYEKL. The CDR3 DNA is TGCGCCAGCAGCCAAGCCCGGCGTGGCGGCAGGGCGAACACCGGGGAGCTGTTTTTT. Protein product: CASSQARRGGRANTGELFF.

About this clonotype itself: In a library made to pick up alpha chains, this beta chain is a stray read with a size that means little. The gene calls are TRBV29-1 and TRBJ2-6; D might be TRBD1 (5 bases). Per the germline V gene, CDR1 is SQVTM and CDR2 is ANQGSEA. Trimming cost V 4 bases and J 0 bases, with 10 bases left between them. The CDR3 contains 15 residues. The CDR3 here is CSVGQTSSGANVLTF. The DNA of the CDR3 is TGCAGCGTTGGACAGACCAGCTCTGGGGCCAACGTCCTGACTTTC.

About this clonotype itself: Being off target in a library aimed at alpha chains, this beta chain has a size of little meaning. The chain carries TRBV7-8 and TRBJ1-4; 8 positions agree with TRBD1. Per germline, CDR1 SGHVS and CDR2 FQNEAQ. The CDR3 consists of 16 residues. Trimming cost V 1 base and J 5 bases; bases outside gene matches: 6. This CDR3 is CASSLGAGTGNEKLFF. In nucleotides, the CDR3 is TGTGCCAGCAGCTTAGGGGCGGGGACAGGCAATGAAAAACTGTTTTTT.

This clonotype was seen ten or more times. This beta chain slipped into a library made for alpha chains as a stray read, so its size is not meaningful. The genes are TRBV28 and TRBJ2-7; no clear D. The CDR3 covers 12 residues. With 2 bases removed from V and 4 bases from J, the gap between germline ends came to 6 bases. Germline CDR1 is MDHEN and CDR2 is SYDVKM. The DNA for the CDR3 is TGTGCCAGCAGTTTAGTAAGATACGAGCAGTACTTC. This gives the protein CASSLVRYEQYF. The full variable domain, with the rest looked up from reference TRBV28 and TRBJ2-7, is DVKVTQSSRYLVKRTGEKVFLECVQDMDHENMFWYRQDPGLGLRLIYFSYDVKMKEKGDIPEGYSVSREKKERFSLILESASTNQTSMYLCASSLVRYEQYFGPGTRLTVT.

On this clonotype: Being off target in a library aimed at alpha chains, this beta chain has a size of little meaning. J is TRBJ1-1 and V is TRBV20-1; no firm D call. This CDR3 is 12 amino acids long. With 7 bases removed from V and 0 bases from J, the gap between germline ends came to 9 bases. The V gene's germline CDR1 is DFQATT and CDR2 SNEGSKA (reference sequence). The CDR3 here is CSVIQVNTEAFF. CDR3 bases: TGCAGTGTTATCCAGGTGAACACTGAAGCTTTCTTT.

This clonotype occurred many times. Since it is a stray read in a library aimed at alpha chains, this beta chain has a size that is not meaningful. The chain uses TRBV2 and TRBJ1-5; D call uncertain. V was clipped by 6 bases and J by 5 bases, with 14 bases between them. Germline V gives CDR1 SNHLY, CDR2 FYNNEI. CDR3 length: 14 residues. The CDR3 sequence is CASSLTDGYQPQHF. The CDR3 DNA sequence: TGTGCCAGCAGCCTTACGGACGGTTATCAGCCCCAGCATTTT. The entire variable domain, with the rest obtained from reference TRBV2 and TRBJ1-5, is as follows: EPEVTQTPSHQVTQMGQEVILRCVPISNHLYFYWYRQILGQKVEFLVSFYNNEISEKSEIFDDQFSVERPDGSNFTLKIRSTKLEDSAMYFCASSLTDGYQPQHFGDGTRLSIL.

This clonotype appeared many times. In a library made to pick up alpha chains, this beta chain is a stray read with a size that means little. This chain uses TRBV7-9 with TRBJ2-2; maybe TRBD2 (6 bases). From germline, CDR1 is SEHNR and CDR2 FQNEAQ (reference sequence). The length of the CDR3 is 15 residues. The V and J ends lost 10 bases and 1 base respectively, with 16 bases between them. As DNA, the CDR3 is TGTGCCAACGACCCGGACTACCAGAACACCGGGGAGCTGTTTTTT. It is translated as CANDPDYQNTGELFF.

As for this clonotype: This beta chain is off target for a library built for alpha chains, so its abundance means little. J is TRBJ2-1 and V is TRBV20-1; 7 nucleotides match TRBD1. CDR3 length equals 12 residues. The junction had 6 bases not matched to a gene; V was cut back by 5 bases and J by 8 bases. Germline CDR1 is DFQATT and CDR2 is SNEGSKA (reference sequence). CDR3 in DNA: TGCAGTGCTGCACAGGGGCCAGATGAGCAGTTCTTC. Its protein product is CSAAQGPDEQFF.

This clonotype was seen ten or more times. With the library built for alpha chains, this beta chain is off target and its frequency is not meaningful. The chain combines TRBV24-1 with TRBJ2-7; TRBD1 or TRBD2 may be the D gene (7 bases each). The CDR3 contains 17 residues. Germline values: CDR1 KGHDR, CDR2 SFDVKD. Trimming took off 0 bases at V and 1 base at J, with 15 bases between the two ends. The CDR3 loop reads CATSDLRGRGGSYEQYF. The CDR3 DNA reads TGTGCCACCAGTGATTTGCGTGGCAGGGGGGGTTCCTACGAGCAGTACTTC.

This clonotype was observed many times. Within a library made for alpha chains, this beta chain is off target, and its count is uninformative. This sequence joins TRBV20-1 and TRBJ2-3; possibly TRBD1 for D (6 bases). V was pared by 5 bases and J by 0 bases, with 18 bases between. The CDR3 consists of 16 residues. Germline CDR1 and CDR2: DFQATT and SNEGSKA (reference sequence). CDR3: CSAQARDTGSTDTQYF. In DNA, the CDR3 is TGCAGTGCTCAGGCCCGGGACACTGGTAGCACAGATACGCAGTATTTT.

This clonotype was picked up many times. Since it is a stray read in a library aimed at alpha chains, this beta chain has a size that is not meaningful. V is TRBV4-2 and J is TRBJ1-1; tentative D call: TRBD1 (6 bases). The CDR3 spans 15 residues. The germline V and J ends were trimmed by 10 bases and 0 bases, with 18 bases remaining between them. The germline V gene has CDR1 LGHNA and CDR2 YNFKEQ. The CDR3 is CATQTGATMNTEAFF. CDR3 DNA sequence: TGTGCCACCCAGACAGGAGCTACCATGAACACTGAAGCTTTCTTT.

This clonotype was counted ten times or more. This beta chain was picked up by a library intended for alpha chains and is off target, so its count carries little meaning. The gene calls are TRBV9 and TRBJ2-2; 8 bases line up with TRBD2. CDR3 length: 16 residues. The germline CDR1 and CDR2 sequences are SGDLS and YYNGEE. The V and J ends lost 6 bases and 3 bases, in that order; junction bases with no gene match: 10. The CDR3: CASTLSAGGDTGELFF. The CDR3, as DNA: TGTGCCAGCACCCTCTCGGCGGGGGGAGACACCGGGGAGCTGTTTTTT.

About this clonotype: This could be a read error, since a much larger clone is one nucleotide away. Because this beta chain is a stray read in a library intended to capture alpha chains, its abundance should not be given much weight. The chain carries TRBV7-6 and TRBJ1-1; the match to TRBD1 covers 8 bases. The germline CDR1 and CDR2 sequences are SGHVS and FNYEAQ. The length of the CDR3 is 17 residues. As DNA, the CDR3 is TGTGCCGGCAGCCTCGGACAGGGTAGAATTGGGAACACTGAAGCTTTCTTT. Amino acids: CAGSLGQGRIGNTEAFF.

This clonotype was seen more than once but under ten times. This beta chain represents an off-target read in a library built for alpha chains; its size is of limited meaning. The CDR3 protein is CASSPHADEEQFF. CDR3 DNA sequence: TGTGCCAGCAGCCCCCACGCCGACGAGGAGCAGTTCTTC. V and J are TRBV9 and TRBJ2-1; no firm D call. Germline loops: CDR1 SGDLS, CDR2 YYNGEE. V was trimmed by 4 bases and J by 10 bases, leaving 15 bases between them. The CDR3 length is 13 residues. The full variable domain, rest sourced from reference TRBV9 and TRBJ2-1, is DSGVTQTPKHLITATGQRVTLRCSPRSGDLSVYWYQQSLDQGLQFLIQYYNGEERAKGNILERFSAQQFPDLHSELNLSSLELGDSALYFCASSPHADEEQFFGPGTRLTVL.

This clonotype was counted ten times or more. This beta chain is an off-target read within a library intended for alpha chains, so its frequency means little. V gene TRBV10-3 combines with J gene TRBJ2-1; 7 nucleotides line up with TRBD2. CDR1 and CDR2 from the germline V gene are ENHRY and SYGVKD. The CDR3 extends over 17 amino acids. V lost 6 bases to trimming and J lost 5 bases; unmatched junction nucleotides: 16. The CDR3 sequence is CAIRPVGSGTRNNEQFF. As DNA, the CDR3 is TGTGCCATCAGGCCCGTGGGGAGCGGGACGCGCAACAATGAGCAGTTCTTC.

Note on this clonotype: The size of this beta chain means little, since it is a stray read in a library made for alpha chains. This rearrangement joins TRBV29-1 to TRBJ1-1; 7 bases are shared with TRBD1. The CDR3 runs 13 residues. J was trimmed by 3 bases and V by 6 bases; bases with no gene match: 7. The germline CDR1 and CDR2 sequences are SQVTM and ANQGSEA. The CDR3 nucleotides are TGCAGCGTCCCTACAGGGGAGGACACTGAAGCTTTCTTT. This translates into CSVPTGEDTEAFF.

This clonotype was observed many times. Within a library made for alpha chains, this beta chain is off target, and its count is uninformative. The J gene is TRBJ1-5, the V gene TRBV30; no firm D call. The CDR3 length is 14 residues. V gave up 1 base and J gave up 0 bases, with 7 bases separating them. The V gene's germline CDR1 is GTSNPN and CDR2 SVGIG (reference sequence). The CDR3 loop is CAWSAAYSNQPQHF. CDR3 nucleotide sequence: TGTGCCTGGAGTGCGGCGTATAGCAATCAGCCCCAGCATTTT.

This clonotype was found many times. This beta chain lies outside the target of a library built for alpha chains; its clone size means little. The chain recombines TRBV7-2 with TRBJ2-5; no reliable D call. V was trimmed by 5 bases and J by 5 bases, leaving 24 bases between them. CDR3 size: 17 residues. CDR1 and CDR2 (germline): SGHTA, FQGNSA. The CDR3 loop is CASSPPPMGPKGETQYF. Written as DNA, the CDR3 is TGTGCCAGCAGCCCCCCCCCAATGGGTCCTAAGGGTGAGACCCAGTACTTC.

This clonotype was counted many times. Because the library targeted alpha chains, this beta chain is an off-target read whose size means little. CDR3 sequence: CASSVRGGSYNEQFF. DNA of the CDR3: TGTGCCAGCAGTGTGAGGGGTGGCTCCTACAATGAGCAGTTCTTC. The J gene is TRBJ2-1, the V gene TRBV2; D may be TRBD1 or TRBD2 (5 bases each). The CDR3 extends over 15 amino acids. CDR1 SNHLY and CDR2 FYNNEI come from the germline V gene. Between the trimmed V and J ends, which lost 4 bases and 0 bases, there was a span of 10 bases.